This passage covers 21 T cell receptor beta chains from one sample sequenced in a study of T cell changes during pregnancy in multiple sclerosis. The data were produced by immunoSEQ multiplex PCR, yet TCRdb's version contains in-frame clones alone and is incomplete. The sample contains 55,000 to 65,000 clones, 93% of which appear only once. The input for sequencing was CD4+ T cells from peripheral blood mononuclear cells, taken before pregnancy. These receptors were collected from a female donor with multiple sclerosis, enrolled in a pregnancy study.

The rearrangement joins TRBV10-3 to TRBJ2-5; the D gene is possibly TRBD1 (5 bases). V gave up 2 bases and J gave up 5 bases, with 15 bases separating them. CDR1 and CDR2 from the germline V gene are ENHRY and SYGVKD. The CDR3 runs 15 residues. CDR3 amino acids: CAISEPKGPGETQYF. The CDR3 DNA is TGTGCCATCAGTGAGCCGAAGGGGCCAGGGGAGACCCAGTACTTC.

This clone has a single count. The V gene is TRBV5-1, the J gene TRBJ2-5, with D possibly matching TRBD2 (5 bases). The CDR3 consists of 15 residues. Trimming left V 3 bases short and J 5 bases short, with 17 bases between. CDR1 SGHRS and CDR2 YFSETQ come from the germline V gene. Here the CDR3 DNA reads TGCGCCAGCAGCTCCTCCGGACGGGCGGGCGAGACCCAGTACTTC. Its protein is CASSSSGRAGETQYF.

As concerns this clone: The junction shows a germline mismatch at one end, possibly a read error. The chain is built from TRBV19 and TRBJ2-7, with D maybe TRBD1 (5 bases). The V gene's germline CDR1 is LNHDA and CDR2 SQIVND (reference sequence). The CDR3 consists of 14 residues. The CDR3, as DNA: TGTGCCAGTAGTATAGTTTCAGGGTCCTACGAGCAGTACTTT. Residues: CASSIVSGSYEQYF. The variable domain in full, completed from reference TRBV19 and TRBJ2-7, reads DGGITQSPKYLFRKEGQNVTLSCEQNLNHDAMYWYRQDPGQGLRLIYYSQIVNDFQKGDIAEGYSVSREKKESFPLTVTSAQKNPTAFYLCASSIVSGSYEQYFGPGTRLTVT.

The V and J genes are TRBV7-2 and TRBJ2-7; 7 bases match TRBD2. The CDR3 spans 14 residues. The germline V gene encodes CDR1 SGHTA and CDR2 FQGNSA. Trimming removed 0 bases from V and 4 bases from J; junction bases left unmatched: 3. CDR3 DNA sequence: TGTGCCAGCAGCTTAGCGGGAGGGAGATACGAGCAGTACTTC. It specifies CASSLAGGRYEQYF.

This chain connects TRBV2 to TRBJ1-2, with 9 bases aligning to TRBD1. The CDR3 extends over 14 amino acids. Germline assignment: CDR1 SNHLY and CDR2 FYNNEI. The V segment lost 9 bases and the J segment 1 base; nucleotides outside the gene matches: 6. Here the CDR3 DNA reads TGTGCCAGTTCCGGACAGGGGAATAACTATGGCTACACCTTC. This sequence encodes CASSGQGNNYGYTF.

The rearrangement uses TRBV29-1 and TRBJ2-1, with 10 nucleotides matching TRBD2. CDR1 and CDR2 (germline): SQVTM, ANQGSEA. This CDR3 spans 15 amino acids. The J segment lost 6 bases and the V segment lost 7 bases, leaving 12 bases of the junction unmatched. CDR3 residues: CSATTGTSVFNEQFF. CDR3 coding DNA: TGCAGCGCTACCACCGGGACTAGCGTTTTCAATGAGCAGTTCTTC.

This rearrangement joins TRBV5-1 to TRBJ1-2; TRBD1 matches at 8 bases. CDR3 length: 13 residues. The germline gives CDR1 SGHRS, CDR2 YFSETQ. V gave up 3 bases and J gave up 8 bases; unmatched junction bases: 6. Here the CDR3 DNA reads TGCGCCAGCAGCTGGACAGGGTCGGAGGGCTACACCTTC. Its translation is CASSWTGSEGYTF.

The CDR3 loop reads CASSFSRAGNTIYF. CDR3 DNA: TGTGCCAGCAGCTTTAGCAGGGCAGGAAACACCATATATTTT. The chain employs TRBV5-6 and TRBJ1-3; a weak D match, TRBD1 (5 bases). From germline, CDR1 is SGHDT and CDR2 YYEEEE. This CDR3 has 14 residues. Trimming removed 2 bases from V and 4 bases from J, with 10 bases in between.

The chain uses TRBV2 and TRBJ1-2; 7 bases line up with TRBD1. V gave up 7 bases and J gave up 3 bases; unmatched junction bases: 14. This CDR3 has 16 amino acids. Germline V CDR1 and CDR2: SNHLY, FYNNEI. The CDR3 is CASTLIRGGGDYGYTF. The CDR3 bases are TGTGCCAGCACCCTAATCAGAGGAGGGGGCGACTATGGCTACACCTTC.

This clone appeared a single time. This sequence joins TRBV7-3 and TRBJ2-1; 11 positions agree with TRBD1. J lost 8 bases, V lost 4 bases, and 7 bases had no gene match. The V gene's germline CDR1 is SGHTA and CDR2 FQGTGA. The length of the CDR3 is 15 residues. CDR3 sequence reads: CASSSRTGGRDEQFF. DNA for the CDR3: TGTGCCAGCAGCTCCCGGACAGGGGGCAGGGATGAGCAGTTCTTC.

This chain uses TRBV27 with TRBJ2-7; 11 nucleotides match TRBD2. Germline CDR1 MNHEY, CDR2 SMNVEV (reference sequence). The CDR3 runs to 18 residues. Trimming at V came to 4 bases and at J to 6 bases, leaving 17 bases not matched to a gene. Written as DNA, the CDR3 is TGTGCCAGCAGTTCCCAATACGAGATAGCGGGAGGGCCGATCGAGCAGTACTTC. Protein: CASSSQYEIAGGPIEQYF.

The rearrangement joins TRBV11-3 to TRBJ2-7; 9 nucleotides match TRBD1. After removal of 3 bases from V and 0 bases from J, the junction contained 15 bases not matched to a gene. Germline lookup yields CDR1 SGHNT and CDR2 YENEEA. The CDR3 is made up of 19 amino acids. The CDR3 DNA follows: TGTGCCAGCAGCTTCAGATTCTGGACAGGGGCGCTCCCCTCCTACGAGCAGTACTTC. Encoded protein: CASSFRFWTGALPSYEQYF.

This clone was counted a few times. The chain is built from TRBV7-2 and TRBJ2-5; no clear D gene. The CDR3 contains 13 residues. Trimming pared 4 bases from V and 0 bases from J, leaving 6 bases between. Germline-derived CDR1 and CDR2 are SGHTA and FQGNSA. CDR3 sequence reads: CASSSLYQETQYF. The CDR3 DNA follows: TGTGCCAGCAGCTCCTTGTACCAAGAGACCCAGTACTTC.

The chain combines TRBV5-1 with TRBJ2-1, with 13 bases aligning to TRBD2. In germline, CDR1 is SGHRS, CDR2 YFSETQ. This CDR3 has 15 residues. Germline trimming cut 2 bases from V and 7 bases from J; bases unmatched to any gene: 3. CDR3 protein: CASSLGTSGKNEQFF. In DNA, the CDR3 is TGCGCCAGCAGCTTAGGGACTAGCGGGAAAAATGAGCAGTTCTTC.

The chain joins TRBV4-1 to TRBJ2-1; 8 bases align to TRBD1. V shed 1 base and J 4 bases; nucleotides not matched to a gene: 3. Germline assignment: CDR1 MGHRA and CDR2 YSYEKL. CDR3 length equals 15 residues. The CDR3 is CASSQGTGSYNEQFF. The CDR3 DNA follows: TGCGCCAGCAGCCAAGGGACAGGGTCATACAATGAGCAGTTCTTC.

This chain connects TRBV13 to TRBJ1-1; 7 bases fit TRBD1. The CDR3 consists of 15 residues. CDR1 is PRHDT, CDR2 FYEKMQ, per germline (reference sequence). V shed 4 bases and J 2 bases; nucleotides not matched to a gene: 7. The CDR3 region is CASSYNRGQNTEAFF. The DNA of the CDR3 is TGTGCCAGCAGCTATAACAGGGGCCAAAACACTGAAGCTTTCTTT.

To note about this clone: Compared with germline, one end of the junction differs, possibly owing to a read error. The chain joins TRBV18 to TRBJ1-1; TRBD1 matches 7 bases. The CDR3 has 12 amino acids. Germline loops: CDR1 KGHSH, CDR2 LQKENI. CDR3 nucleotides: TGCCAGCTCACCATTGGGACAGAGTGGGCTTTCTTT. Translating gives CQLTIGTEWAFF.

The chain has TRBV7-3 and TRBJ1-1; D perhaps matches TRBD1 (6 bases). CDR3 length: 15 amino acids. Germline CDR1 is SGHTA and CDR2 is FQGTGA. V was shortened by 1 base and J by 5 bases, with 14 bases between the two germline ends. The CDR3 spells CASSLSRQGRTEAFF. CDR3 nucleotide sequence: TGTGCCAGCAGCTTAAGTAGGCAGGGGCGGACTGAAGCTTTCTTT.

The chain is built from TRBV2 and TRBJ1-2, with D uncertain. V lost 7 bases, J lost 7 bases, and 16 bases lay in between. CDR1 is SNHLY and CDR2 is FYNNEI in the germline V gene. This CDR3 is built from 13 residues. The CDR3 DNA sequence: TGTGCCAGCACTAACCAAGGGAGCGGTGGCTACACCTTC. This codes for CASTNQGSGGYTF. Complete variable domain (other parts from reference TRBV2 and TRBJ1-2): EPEVTQTPSHQVTQMGQEVILRCVPISNHLYFYWYRQILGQKVEFLVSFYNNEISEKSEIFDDQFSVERPDGSNFTLKIRSTKLEDSAMYFCASTNQGSGGYTFGSGTRLTVV.

The chain links TRBV7-3 to TRBJ2-5; 9 nucleotides agree with TRBD1. Germline lookup yields CDR1 SGHTA and CDR2 FQGTGA. The CDR3 has 13 residues. Trimming removed 5 bases from V and 5 bases from J; junction bases left unmatched: 3. The CDR3 region is CASSRDRGETQYF. In DNA form, the CDR3 reads TGTGCCAGCAGCCGAGACAGGGGGGAGACCCAGTACTTC.

V gene TRBV5-1 combines with J gene TRBJ2-3, with unresolved D. Germline CDR1 and CDR2: SGHRS and YFSETQ. V was pared by 0 bases and J by 5 bases, with 10 bases between. This CDR3 contains 14 residues. The CDR3 is CASSLETTGDTQYF. The CDR3 DNA is TGCGCCAGCAGCTTGGAAACCACGGGAGATACGCAGTATTTT.